The TCR beta chain under discussion was sequenced for a study of T cells in Graves' hyperthyroidism and ophthalmopathy. Turning to the study itself: Upon initial diagnosis and before any treatment, peripheral blood was collected.

Patients with uncontrolled infections, other autoimmune diseases, pregnancy or lactation were excluded. Each diagnosis drew on symptoms, thyroxine, TRAb, thyroid ultrasound and orbital computed tomography findings. This clonotype was counted many times. Researchers took RNA transcripts and amplified the TCR beta CDR3 regions from them. Initially, a first-round RT-PCR of the TCR CDR3 employed the HTBI primer set. TCRdb itself ran the multiplex PCR reads through MiXCR, one entry per CDR3 protein. The profile shows 400,000 to 450,000 distinct CDR3 sequences, about 14% of them singletons. Germline V lookup: CDR1 SQVTM, CDR2 ANQGSEA. The CDR3 has 13 residues. V was cut by 0 bases and J by 3 bases, with 8 bases left in between.

The source material was blood. V gene TRBV29-1 combines with J gene TRBJ1-2; D gene uncertain. The clonotype comes from a man between 18 and 29 years old with Graves' ophthalmopathy. The CDR3 bases are TGCAGCGTTGAAGATCGGAAAGACTATGGCTACACCTTC. Encoded protein: CSVEDRKDYGYTF.